What follows is one T cell receptor (beta chain) and its context. What it binds is not known. The data were obtained in a study of shared clonotypes between healthy human individuals. Study-level findings and limits: Among donors, clonotype sharing was expected to be affected by sequencing depth.

Naive CD8 cells lacked CD45RO and underwent positive selection for CCR7, leaving out terminally differentiated effector memory CD45RA+ cells. This CDR3 has 13 amino acids. Samples underwent the assay at deep level. Every subset's genomic DNA went evenly onto several immunoSEQ plates. In the original analysis: Filtering was not the same, since immunoSEQ gave junction-only sequences without quality scores. Produced via immunoSEQ multiplex PCR; TCRdb's table is partial and in-frame only. The V and J calls and clone size are taken from that table; D and trimming were inferred from the DNA. The repertoire holds about 680,000 clones, with around 92% as singletons.

The TCR originated in a man aged 25 to 40 in good health. Source material: naive CD8+ T cells sorted from blood. V gene TRBV23-1 combines with J gene TRBJ1-3; the D gene is possibly TRBD1 (5 bases). TRBV23-1 is an open reading frame whose function is uncertain. The CDR3 DNA follows: TGCGTCCCGGGGGATCGCTCTGGAAACACCATATATTTT. The encoded protein is CVPGDRSGNTIYF.